The clone carrying this TCR beta chain was recorded only once. The CDR3 is 17 residues long. Unmatched junction bases numbered 9, after V lost 3 bases and J lost 2 bases. CDR1 and CDR2 (germline): SGDLS, YYNGEE. This record comes from a study of Graves' ophthalmopathy and Graves' hyperthyroidism. As the template, RNA transcripts were used to amplify TCR beta CDR3 regions. Scientists carried out first-round RT-PCR using HTBI primers and then a second-round multiplex PCR. TCRdb re-derived calls from the multiplex PCR reads in MiXCR, one entry per CDR3 protein. The sample holds about 550,000 distinct CDR3 sequences; approximately 37% are singletons and the top ten take roughly 4%.

This sequence originates from an adult man with Graves' hyperthyroidism. Sequenced material: peripheral blood or thyroid tissue (not recorded which). V usage is TRBV9 and J usage is TRBJ2-5, with TRBD2 matching 11 bases. DNA for the CDR3: TGTGCCAGCAGCGGGGTAGCGGGAGGGCCGGGTCAAGAGACCCAGTACTTC. Protein sequence: CASSGVAGGPGQETQYF.